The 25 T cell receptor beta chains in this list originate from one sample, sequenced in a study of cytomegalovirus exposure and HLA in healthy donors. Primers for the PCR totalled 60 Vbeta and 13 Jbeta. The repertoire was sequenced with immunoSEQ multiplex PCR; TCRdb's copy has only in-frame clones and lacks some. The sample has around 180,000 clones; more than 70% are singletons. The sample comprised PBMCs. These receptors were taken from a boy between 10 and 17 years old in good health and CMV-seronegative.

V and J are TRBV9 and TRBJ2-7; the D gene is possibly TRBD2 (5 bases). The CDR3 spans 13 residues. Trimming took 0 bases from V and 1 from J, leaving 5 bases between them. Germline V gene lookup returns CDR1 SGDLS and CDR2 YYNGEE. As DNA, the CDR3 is TGTGCCAGCAGCGTAGGGGAGTCCTACGAGCAGTACTTC. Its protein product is CASSVGESYEQYF.

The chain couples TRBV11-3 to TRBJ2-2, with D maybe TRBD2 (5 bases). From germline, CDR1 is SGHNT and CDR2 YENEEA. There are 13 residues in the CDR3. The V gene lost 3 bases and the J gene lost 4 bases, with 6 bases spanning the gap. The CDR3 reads CASSLRATGELFF. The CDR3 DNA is TGTGCCAGCAGCTTGAGGGCCACCGGGGAGCTGTTTTTT. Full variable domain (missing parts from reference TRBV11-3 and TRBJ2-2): EAGVVQSPRYKIIEKKQPVAFWCNPISGHNTLYWYLQNLGQGPELLIRYENEEAVDDSQLPKDRFSAERLKGVDSTLKIQPAELGDSAVYLCASSLRATGELFFGEGSRLTVL.

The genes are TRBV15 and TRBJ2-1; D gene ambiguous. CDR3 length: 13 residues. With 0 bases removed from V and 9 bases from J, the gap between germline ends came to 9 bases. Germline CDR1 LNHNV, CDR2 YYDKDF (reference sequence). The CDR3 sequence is CATSRDGGVEQFF. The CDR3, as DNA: TGTGCCACCAGCAGAGATGGTGGAGTTGAGCAGTTCTTC. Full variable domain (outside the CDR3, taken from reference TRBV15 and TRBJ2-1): DAMVIQNPRYQVTQFGKPVTLSCSQTLNHNVMYWYQQKSSQAPKLLFHYYDKDFNNEADTPDNFQSRRPNTSFCFLDIRSPGLGDTAMYLCATSRDGGVEQFFGPGTRLTVL.

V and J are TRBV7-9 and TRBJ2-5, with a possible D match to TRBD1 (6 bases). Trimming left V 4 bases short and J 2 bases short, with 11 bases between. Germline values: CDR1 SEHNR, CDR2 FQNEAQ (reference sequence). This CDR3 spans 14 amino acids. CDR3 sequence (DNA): TGTGCCAGCAGCTCGACGGACAGACAAGAGACCCAGTACTTC. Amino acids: CASSSTDRQETQYF.

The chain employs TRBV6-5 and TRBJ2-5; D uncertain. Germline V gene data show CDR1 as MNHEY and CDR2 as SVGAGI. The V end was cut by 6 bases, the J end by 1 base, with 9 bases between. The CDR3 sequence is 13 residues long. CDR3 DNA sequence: TGTGCCAGCAGGGGCCTCGGCCAAGAGACCCAGTACTTC. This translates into CASRGLGQETQYF.

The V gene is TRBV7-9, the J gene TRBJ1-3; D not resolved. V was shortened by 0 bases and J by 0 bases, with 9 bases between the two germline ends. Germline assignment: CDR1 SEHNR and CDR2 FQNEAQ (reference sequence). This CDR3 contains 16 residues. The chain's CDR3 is CASSLAFPDSGNTIYF. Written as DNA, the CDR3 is TGTGCCAGCAGCTTAGCGTTCCCAGACTCTGGAAACACCATATATTTT.

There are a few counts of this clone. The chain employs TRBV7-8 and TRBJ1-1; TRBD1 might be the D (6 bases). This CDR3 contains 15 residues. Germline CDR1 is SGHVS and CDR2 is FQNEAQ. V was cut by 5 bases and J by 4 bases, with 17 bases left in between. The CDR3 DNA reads TGTGCCAGCAGCCCAGGTCGGCAGGGGAGCACTGAAGCTTTCTTT. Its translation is CASSPGRQGSTEAFF.

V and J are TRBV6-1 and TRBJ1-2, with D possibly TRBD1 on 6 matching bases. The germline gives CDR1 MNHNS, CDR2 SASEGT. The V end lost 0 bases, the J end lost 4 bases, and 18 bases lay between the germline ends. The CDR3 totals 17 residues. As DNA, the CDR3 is TGTGCCAGCAGTGAAGCGCTTCGGGGGGGCGCATTCTATGGCTACACCTTC. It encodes CASSEALRGGAFYGYTF.

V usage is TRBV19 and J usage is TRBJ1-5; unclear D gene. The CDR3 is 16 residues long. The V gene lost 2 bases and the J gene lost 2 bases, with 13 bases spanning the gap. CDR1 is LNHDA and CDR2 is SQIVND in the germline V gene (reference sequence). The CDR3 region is CASSIHQPGGNQPQHF. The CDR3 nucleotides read TGTGCCAGTAGTATACACCAACCGGGAGGCAATCAGCCCCAGCATTTT.

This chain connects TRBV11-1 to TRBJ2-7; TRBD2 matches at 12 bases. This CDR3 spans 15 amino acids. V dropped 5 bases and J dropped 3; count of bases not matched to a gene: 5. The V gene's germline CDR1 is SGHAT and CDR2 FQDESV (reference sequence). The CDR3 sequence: CASSLGTSGFYEQYF. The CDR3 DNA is TGTGCCAGCAGCCTGGGGACTAGCGGGTTCTACGAGCAGTACTTC. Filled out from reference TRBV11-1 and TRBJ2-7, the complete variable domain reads EAEVAQSPRYKITEKSQAVAFWCDPISGHATLYWYRQILGQGPELLVQFQDESVVDDSQLPKDRFSAERLKGVDSTLKIQPAELGDSAMYLCASSLGTSGFYEQYFGPGTRLTVT.

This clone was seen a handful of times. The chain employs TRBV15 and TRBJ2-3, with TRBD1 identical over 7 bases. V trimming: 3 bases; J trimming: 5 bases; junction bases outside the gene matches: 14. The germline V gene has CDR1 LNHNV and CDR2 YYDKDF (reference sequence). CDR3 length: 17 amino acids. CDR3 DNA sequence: TGTGCCACCAGCAGCCGATCGAAAGACAGGGAAAGAGATACGCAGTATTTT. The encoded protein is CATSSRSKDRERDTQYF.

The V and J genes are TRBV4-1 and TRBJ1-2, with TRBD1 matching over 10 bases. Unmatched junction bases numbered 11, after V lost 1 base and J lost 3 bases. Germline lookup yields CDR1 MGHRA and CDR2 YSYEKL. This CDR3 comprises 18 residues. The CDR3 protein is CASSQVTRAGQGHYGYTF. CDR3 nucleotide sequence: TGCGCCAGCAGCCAAGTTACTCGTGCGGGACAGGGGCACTATGGCTACACCTTC.

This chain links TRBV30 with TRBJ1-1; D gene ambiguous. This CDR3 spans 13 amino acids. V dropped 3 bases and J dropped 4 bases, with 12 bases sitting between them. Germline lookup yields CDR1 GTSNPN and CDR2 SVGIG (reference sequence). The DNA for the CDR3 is TGTGCCTGGAGCGGGATAGGGAGCACTGAAGCTTTCTTT. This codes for CAWSGIGSTEAFF.

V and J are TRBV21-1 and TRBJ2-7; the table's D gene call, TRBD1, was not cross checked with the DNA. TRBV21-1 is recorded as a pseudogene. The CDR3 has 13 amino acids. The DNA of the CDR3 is TGTGCCACCGTGGGGGCCGATTTATGCGAGCAGTACTTC. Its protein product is CATVGADLCEQYF.

CDR3 sequence (DNA): TGTGCCAGCAGCTCCCGACAGCGACCCACTTTGTATGGCTACACCTTC. Translation: CASSSRQRPTLYGYTF. This chain connects TRBV11-2 to TRBJ1-2; maybe TRBD1 (5 bases). With 4 bases removed from V and 5 bases from J, the gap between germline ends came to 20 bases. The CDR3 is 16 amino acids. Germline V gene lookup returns CDR1 SGHAT and CDR2 FQNNGV.

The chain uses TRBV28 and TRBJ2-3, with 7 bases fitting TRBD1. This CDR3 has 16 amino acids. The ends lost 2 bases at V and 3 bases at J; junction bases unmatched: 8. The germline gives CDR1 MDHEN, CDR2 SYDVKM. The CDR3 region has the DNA TGTGCCAGCAGTTTAAGGGGGCGGTGGTCTACAGATACGCAGTATTTT. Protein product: CASSLRGRWSTDTQYF.

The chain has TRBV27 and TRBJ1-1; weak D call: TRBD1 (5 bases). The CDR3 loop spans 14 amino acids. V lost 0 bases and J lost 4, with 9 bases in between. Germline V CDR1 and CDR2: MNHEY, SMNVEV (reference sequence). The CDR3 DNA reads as TGTGCCAGCAGTTTATCGTTGGGGGGCACTGAAGCTTTCTTT. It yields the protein CASSLSLGGTEAFF.

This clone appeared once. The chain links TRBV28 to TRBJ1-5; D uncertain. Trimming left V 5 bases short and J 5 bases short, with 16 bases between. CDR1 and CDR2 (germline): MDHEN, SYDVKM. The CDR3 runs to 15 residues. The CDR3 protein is CASSPPPGLDQPQHF. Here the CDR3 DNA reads TGTGCCAGCAGTCCACCCCCCGGACTAGATCAGCCCCAGCATTTT. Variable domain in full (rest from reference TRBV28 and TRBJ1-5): DVKVTQSSRYLVKRTGEKVFLECVQDMDHENMFWYRQDPGLGLRLIYFSYDVKMKEKGDIPEGYSVSREKKERFSLILESASTNQTSMYLCASSPPPGLDQPQHFGDGTRLSIL.

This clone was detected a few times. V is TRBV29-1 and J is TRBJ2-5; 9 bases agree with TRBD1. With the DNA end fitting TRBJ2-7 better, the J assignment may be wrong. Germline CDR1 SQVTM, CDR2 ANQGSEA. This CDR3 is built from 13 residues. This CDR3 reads CSASGTGSHEQYF. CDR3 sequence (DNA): TGCAGCGCTTCCGGGACAGGGTCCCACGAGCAGTACTTC.

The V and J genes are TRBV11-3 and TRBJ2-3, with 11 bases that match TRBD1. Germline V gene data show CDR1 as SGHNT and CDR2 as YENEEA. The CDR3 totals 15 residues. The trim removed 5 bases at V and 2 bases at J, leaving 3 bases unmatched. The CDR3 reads CASSPGQGDTDTQYF. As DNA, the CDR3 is TGTGCCAGCAGCCCGGGACAGGGGGACACAGATACGCAGTATTTT.

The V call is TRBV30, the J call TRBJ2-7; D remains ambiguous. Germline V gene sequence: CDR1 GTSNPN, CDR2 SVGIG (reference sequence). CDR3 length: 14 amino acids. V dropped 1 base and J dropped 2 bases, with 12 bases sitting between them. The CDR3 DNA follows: TGTGCCTGGAGTGGAGGCACGTCACCCTACGAGCAGTACTTC. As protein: CAWSGGTSPYEQYF.

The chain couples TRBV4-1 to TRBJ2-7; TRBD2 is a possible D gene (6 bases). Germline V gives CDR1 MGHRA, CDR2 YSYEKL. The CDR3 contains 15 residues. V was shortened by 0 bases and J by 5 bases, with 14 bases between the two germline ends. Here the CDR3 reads CASSQEADYRNEQYF. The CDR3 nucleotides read TGCGCCAGCAGCCAAGAGGCGGACTACCGAAACGAGCAGTACTTC.

The CDR3 coding sequence is TGTGCCAGCAGCTTACGACAGAACACTGAAGCTTTCTTT. It yields the protein CASSLRQNTEAFF. The chain is built from TRBV7-2 and TRBJ1-1, with unresolved D. In germline, CDR1 is SGHTA, CDR2 FQGNSA. The CDR3 has 13 amino acids. Deletions cut 2 bases from V and 1 base from J, with 5 bases between.

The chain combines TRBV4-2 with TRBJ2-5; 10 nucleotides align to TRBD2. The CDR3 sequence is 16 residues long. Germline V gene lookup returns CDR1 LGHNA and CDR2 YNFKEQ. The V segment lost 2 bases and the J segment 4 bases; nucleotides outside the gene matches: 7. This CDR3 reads CASSQWLAGAGETQYF. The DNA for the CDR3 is TGTGCCAGCAGCCAATGGCTAGCGGGGGCAGGAGAGACCCAGTACTTC.

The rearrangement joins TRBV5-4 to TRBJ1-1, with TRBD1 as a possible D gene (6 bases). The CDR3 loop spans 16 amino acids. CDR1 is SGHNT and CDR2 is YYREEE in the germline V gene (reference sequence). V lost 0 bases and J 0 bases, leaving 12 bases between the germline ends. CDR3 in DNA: TGTGCCAGCAGCTTGGCAGGGGCTCTCATGAACACTGAAGCTTTCTTT. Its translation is CASSLAGALMNTEAFF.